A selection of T cell receptor beta chains follows, all from one sample in a study of blood T cell repertoires in COVID-19. Here immunoSEQ multiplex PCR was the method, and the copy in TCRdb shows in-frame clones only, minus some. Of about 64,000 clones in the sample, about 88% are singletons; the top ten hold over 3%. Sequenced: peripheral blood. The receptors were sampled from a man between 70 and 80 years old with acute or convalescent COVID-19. CDR3s include the opening cysteine and the closing phenylalanine or tryptophan. The D gene is left open where the match is weak. Size is omitted from some rows. Given values are once, few, many or a class for expanded clones.

v_call	j_call	clone_size	d_call	cdr3_aa	cdr3_nt
TRBV4-2	TRBJ1-6	few	NA	CASSQDTDSPDYNSPLHF	TGTGCCAGCAGCCAAGATACGGACAGCCCGGACTATAATTCACCCCTCCACTTT
TRBV5-1	TRBJ1-5	NA	NA	CASSLGVSSNQPQHF	TGCGCCAGCAGCTTGGGAGTAAGTAGCAATCAGCCCCAGCATTTT
TRBV15	TRBJ1-2	NA	NA	CATSTDSNYGYTF	TGTGCCACCAGCACGGACAGTAACTATGGCTACACCTTC
TRBV11-3	TRBJ2-1	NA	NA	CASSPWTGSSTYNEQFF	TGTGCCAGCAGCCCCTGGACGGGGAGTTCGACCTACAATGAGCAGTTCTTC
TRBV5-5	TRBJ1-6	NA	NA	CASSLGGSPLHF	TGTGCCAGCAGCTTGGGAGGATCACCCCTCCACTTT
TRBV29-1	TRBJ1-2	NA	NA	CSVEDNGGGYTF	TGCAGCGTTGAAGATAATGGAGGTGGCTACACCTTC
TRBV7-2	TRBJ2-7	NA	NA	CASSLDRVGEQYF	TGTGCCAGCAGCTTAGACAGGGTGGGCGAGCAGTACTTC
TRBV30	TRBJ2-3	NA	NA	CARSRAGGTDTQYF	TGTGCCCGCAGTCGGGCCGGGGGCACAGATACGCAGTATTTT
TRBV6-5	TRBJ1-2	few	NA	CASSYWGGDNYGYTF	TGTGCCAGCAGTTACTGGGGGGGAGATAACTATGGCTACACCTTC
TRBV18	TRBJ2-2	NA	TRBD2	CASSRGGTGELFF	TGTGCCAGCTCGCGGGGAGGGACCGGGGAGCTGTTTTTT
TRBV4-3	TRBJ2-2	once	NA	CASSPGSGELFF	TGCGCCAGCAGCCCGGGGTCCGGGGAGCTGTTTTTT
TRBV18	TRBJ1-4	NA	NA	CASSPARGGANEKLFF	TGTGCCAGCTCACCTGCGCGAGGAGGGGCTAATGAAAAACTGTTTTTT
TRBV13	TRBJ1-2	NA	TRBD1	CASSSTGGALGYTF	TGTGCCAGCAGCTCGACAGGGGGCGCTTTGGGCTACACCTTC
TRBV4-3	TRBJ1-6	NA	NA	CASRGGLNSPLHF	TGCGCCAGCAGAGGGGGATTGAATTCACCCCTCCACTTT
TRBV10-3	TRBJ1-3	NA	NA	CAISETSSGNTIYF	TGTGCCATCAGTGAGACAAGTTCTGGAAACACCATATATTTT
TRBV2	TRBJ1-1	once	NA	CASSGSNRVPTEAFF	TGTGCCAGCAGTGGAAGTAACAGGGTACCGACTGAAGCTTTCTTT
TRBV6-5	TRBJ2-5	NA	NA	CASSYQGRDKGVTQYF	TGTGCCAGCAGTTACCAAGGTCGAGACAAAGGGGTGACCCAGTACTTC